The rows below give T cell receptor beta chains drawn from one sample of a study of blood T cell repertoires in COVID-19. Using immunoSEQ multiplex PCR, the repertoire was profiled, and TCRdb retains in-frame clones only, with some absent. This table holds about 150,000 clones, roughly nine tenths found once. Sample: peripheral blood. These receptors all come from a woman between 35 and 50 years old with acute or convalescent COVID-19. Both conserved end residues are part of each CDR3. Fields, in order: V gene, J gene, D gene, clone size, CDR3 protein, CDR3 DNA. D genes are given only for firm matches. Clone size appears in some rows only: once, few, many, or a class for an expanded clone.

V gene: TRBV7-6
J gene: TRBJ2-5
D gene: TRBD1
clone size: medium-sized
CDR3 protein: CASSLADWDRTQETQYF
CDR3 DNA: TGTGCCAGCAGCTTAGCAGACTGGGACAGGACACAAGAGACCCAGTACTTC

V gene: TRBV21-1
J gene: TRBJ2-7
D gene: -
clone size: -
CDR3 protein: CASSKGRGQGTYEQYF
CDR3 DNA: TGTGCCAGCAGCAAAGGCAGAGGACAGGGCACCTACGAGCAGTACTTC

V gene: TRBV28
J gene: TRBJ2-1
D gene: -
clone size: -
CDR3 protein: CASSLIGNEQFF
CDR3 DNA: TGTGCCAGCAGTTTAATCGGCAATGAGCAGTTCTTC

V gene: TRBV27
J gene: TRBJ1-2
D gene: -
clone size: -
CDR3 protein: CASSNGGAHYTF
CDR3 DNA: TGTGCCAGCAGTAATGGGGGGGCTCACTACACCTTC

V gene: TRBV29-1
J gene: TRBJ2-1
D gene: TRBD1
clone size: -
CDR3 protein: CSTDRVYNEQFF
CDR3 DNA: TGCAGCACGGACAGGGTTTACAATGAGCAGTTCTTC

V gene: TRBV6-5
J gene: TRBJ1-2
D gene: TRBD1
clone size: -
CDR3 protein: CASTRQGHGYTF
CDR3 DNA: TGTGCCAGCACCCGACAGGGCCATGGCTACACCTTC

V gene: TRBV6-5
J gene: TRBJ2-7
D gene: TRBD2
clone size: -
CDR3 protein: CASTRLAGAYEQYF
CDR3 DNA: TGTGCCAGCACTAGACTAGCGGGCGCCTACGAGCAGTACTTC

V gene: TRBV27
J gene: TRBJ2-7
D gene: TRBD1
clone size: -
CDR3 protein: CASSLGTGEGEQYF
CDR3 DNA: TGTGCCAGCAGTCTCGGGACAGGGGAGGGCGAGCAGTACTTC

V gene: TRBV7-9
J gene: TRBJ2-1
D gene: -
clone size: -
CDR3 protein: CASSRHLERNEQFF
CDR3 DNA: TGTGCCAGCAGCCGTCACCTAGAAAGAAATGAGCAGTTCTTC

V gene: TRBV5-4
J gene: TRBJ2-1
D gene: -
clone size: -
CDR3 protein: CASRRESMLDVSNEQFF
CDR3 DNA: TGTGCCAGCAGGCGGGAATCGATGCTAGACGTCTCCAATGAGCAGTTCTTC

V gene: TRBV10-3
J gene: TRBJ2-7
D gene: TRBD1
clone size: -
CDR3 protein: CATTFGQGYSYEQYF
CDR3 DNA: TGTGCCACAACGTTCGGACAGGGGTATTCCTACGAGCAGTACTTC

V gene: TRBV6-6
J gene: TRBJ2-7
D gene: -
clone size: -
CDR3 protein: CASGSGSAYEQYF
CDR3 DNA: TGTGCCAGTGGAAGCGGGTCGGCCTACGAGCAGTACTTC

V gene: TRBV6-2/TRBV6-3
J gene: TRBJ2-2
D gene: TRBD2
clone size: -
CDR3 protein: CASSYALAGVNTGELFF
CDR3 DNA: TGTGCCAGCAGCTATGCCCTAGCGGGGGTCAACACCGGGGAGCTGTTTTTT

V gene: TRBV5-1
J gene: TRBJ2-7
D gene: TRBD2
clone size: -
CDR3 protein: CASSRLAGTGEQYF
CDR3 DNA: TGCGCCAGCAGCCGGCTAGCGGGGACCGGGGAGCAGTACTTC

V gene: TRBV27
J gene: TRBJ1-2
D gene: -
clone size: -
CDR3 protein: CASSFLGRHGYTF
CDR3 DNA: TGTGCCAGCAGTTTTCTGGGGCGTCATGGCTACACCTTC

V gene: TRBV11-3
J gene: TRBJ2-1
D gene: TRBD1
clone size: -
CDR3 protein: CASSPRQGANYNEQFF
CDR3 DNA: TGTGCCAGCAGCCCTAGACAGGGGGCAAACTACAATGAGCAGTTCTTC

V gene: TRBV13
J gene: TRBJ2-3
D gene: TRBD2
clone size: -
CDR3 protein: CASSLTSGVSYESTDTQYF
CDR3 DNA: TGTGCCAGCAGCTTAACTAGCGGGGTATCTTACGAAAGCACAGATACGCAGTATTTT

V gene: TRBV29-1
J gene: TRBJ1-1
D gene: TRBD1
clone size: -
CDR3 protein: CSGRAGGDRTEAFF
CDR3 DNA: TGCAGCGGACGGGCAGGGGGCGATCGGACTGAAGCTTTCTTT

V gene: TRBV6-2/TRBV6-3
J gene: TRBJ1-1
D gene: -
clone size: -
CDR3 protein: CASSTWGGEAFF
CDR3 DNA: TGTGCCAGCAGTACATGGGGCGGTGAAGCTTTCTTT

V gene: TRBV18
J gene: TRBJ1-1
D gene: -
clone size: -
CDR3 protein: CASSPDTTSGATNTEAFF
CDR3 DNA: TGTGCCAGCTCACCCGACACAACTTCAGGGGCTACGAACACTGAAGCTTTCTTT

V gene: TRBV14
J gene: TRBJ2-3
D gene: -
clone size: -
CDR3 protein: CASSQELASDTQYF
CDR3 DNA: TGTGCCAGCAGCCAGGAACTAGCCTCCGATACGCAGTATTTT

V gene: TRBV15
J gene: TRBJ2-3
D gene: -
clone size: -
CDR3 protein: CATSRDAGDTQYF
CDR3 DNA: TGTGCCACCAGCAGAGATGCGGGGGATACGCAGTATTTT

V gene: TRBV19
J gene: TRBJ2-4
D gene: TRBD2
clone size: once
CDR3 protein: CASSIGLAQNIQYF
CDR3 DNA: TGTGCCAGTAGTATTGGACTAGCGCAAAACATTCAGTACTTC

V gene: TRBV6-6
J gene: TRBJ2-5
D gene: -
clone size: -
CDR3 protein: CASSFEIQRLVETQYF
CDR3 DNA: TGTGCCAGCAGTTTCGAAATACAACGATTGGTGGAGACCCAGTACTTC

V gene: TRBV29-1
J gene: TRBJ2-7
D gene: TRBD1
clone size: -
CDR3 protein: CSVAGTGSSYEQYF
CDR3 DNA: TGCAGCGTTGCTGGGACAGGGAGCTCCTACGAGCAGTACTTC

V gene: TRBV2
J gene: TRBJ1-1
D gene: TRBD1
clone size: -
CDR3 protein: CASSTDRDDTEAFF
CDR3 DNA: TGTGCCAGCAGTACGGACAGGGACGACACTGAAGCTTTCTTT

V gene: TRBV5-8
J gene: TRBJ2-3
D gene: TRBD2
clone size: -
CDR3 protein: CASSLKGTSLPTDTQYF
CDR3 DNA: TGTGCCAGCAGCTTGAAAGGGACTAGCCTACCCACAGATACGCAGTATTTT

V gene: TRBV2
J gene: TRBJ2-5
D gene: TRBD2
clone size: -
CDR3 protein: CASSDLGLAEETQYF
CDR3 DNA: TGTGCCAGCAGTGATTTGGGACTAGCGGAAGAGACCCAGTACTTC

V gene: TRBV19
J gene: TRBJ1-1
D gene: -
clone size: -
CDR3 protein: CASSIDHRADTEAFF
CDR3 DNA: TGTGCCAGTAGTATAGATCACAGGGCGGACACTGAAGCTTTCTTT

V gene: TRBV28
J gene: TRBJ2-2
D gene: -
clone size: few
CDR3 protein: CASGLAPGMRELFF
CDR3 DNA: TGTGCCAGCGGCTTAGCCCCCGGCATGCGGGAGCTGTTTTTT

V gene: TRBV29-1
J gene: TRBJ2-1
D gene: -
clone size: once
CDR3 protein: CSVGLDNEQFF
CDR3 DNA: TGCAGCGTTGGCCTAGACAATGAGCAGTTCTTC

V gene: TRBV4-2
J gene: TRBJ2-6
D gene: TRBD1
clone size: -
CDR3 protein: CASSHDRGSGANVLTF
CDR3 DNA: TGTGCCAGCAGCCATGACAGGGGCTCTGGGGCCAACGTCCTGACTTTC

V gene: TRBV3-1/TRBV3-2
J gene: TRBJ2-2
D gene: TRBD2
clone size: -
CDR3 protein: CASSPWTSGRNTGELFF
CDR3 DNA: TGTGCCAGCAGCCCCTGGACTAGCGGGAGAAACACCGGGGAGCTGTTTTTT

V gene: TRBV3-1/TRBV3-2
J gene: TRBJ2-3
D gene: -
clone size: -
CDR3 protein: CASSLLAIAGNTQYF
CDR3 DNA: TGTGCCAGCAGCCTCCTAGCGATCGCAGGGAATACGCAGTATTTT

V gene: TRBV9
J gene: TRBJ1-5
D gene: -
clone size: once
CDR3 protein: CASSSGFNQPQHF
CDR3 DNA: TGTGCCAGCAGCTCAGGCTTCAATCAGCCCCAGCATTTT

V gene: TRBV11-2
J gene: TRBJ2-7
D gene: -
clone size: -
CDR3 protein: CASSSWGGQSYEQYF
CDR3 DNA: TGTGCCAGCAGCTCCTGGGGAGGACAAAGCTACGAGCAGTACTTC

V gene: TRBV12-3/TRBV12-4
J gene: TRBJ2-1
D gene: -
clone size: -
CDR3 protein: CASNGKPPNEQFF
CDR3 DNA: TGTGCCAGCAACGGGAAGCCCCCCAATGAGCAGTTCTTC

V gene: TRBV6-1
J gene: TRBJ2-7
D gene: -
clone size: -
CDR3 protein: CASSENLGRYEQYF
CDR3 DNA: TGTGCCAGCAGTGAAAATTTGGGGCGATACGAGCAGTACTTC

V gene: TRBV27
J gene: TRBJ1-1
D gene: -
clone size: -
CDR3 protein: CASRKTGGAEAFF
CDR3 DNA: TGTGCCAGCCGCAAAACTGGGGGCGCTGAAGCTTTCTTT

V gene: TRBV11-2
J gene: TRBJ2-7
D gene: -
clone size: once
CDR3 protein: CASSPSPFRGAPYEQYF
CDR3 DNA: TGTGCCAGCAGCCCCTCCCCTTTTCGCGGGGCCCCCTACGAGCAGTACTTC

V gene: TRBV5-1
J gene: TRBJ2-7
D gene: TRBD1
clone size: -
CDR3 protein: CASSAGTGGDEQYF
CDR3 DNA: TGCGCCAGCAGCGCCGGGACAGGGGGTGACGAGCAGTACTTC

V gene: TRBV28
J gene: TRBJ2-2
D gene: -
clone size: -
CDR3 protein: CASSLSVYRNTGELFF
CDR3 DNA: TGTGCCAGCAGTTTGTCGGTTTACCGGAACACCGGGGAGCTGTTTTTT

V gene: TRBV29-1
J gene: TRBJ2-7
D gene: TRBD2
clone size: few
CDR3 protein: CSVASGRLEQYF
CDR3 DNA: TGCAGCGTTGCTAGCGGGAGGCTCGAGCAGTACTTC

V gene: TRBV11-1
J gene: TRBJ2-7
D gene: -
clone size: -
CDR3 protein: CASSLGLAEVKQYF
CDR3 DNA: TGTGCCAGCAGCTTAGGTTTGGCGGAAGTCAAGCAGTACTTC

V gene: TRBV5-8
J gene: TRBJ1-4
D gene: TRBD1
clone size: -
CDR3 protein: CAGGQATNEKLFF
CDR3 DNA: TGTGCCGGGGGACAGGCAACTAATGAAAAACTGTTTTTT

V gene: TRBV7-2
J gene: TRBJ2-2
D gene: TRBD2
clone size: -
CDR3 protein: CASSLAGLAVNTGELFF
CDR3 DNA: TGTGCCAGCAGCTTAGCCGGACTAGCTGTGAACACCGGGGAGCTGTTTTTT